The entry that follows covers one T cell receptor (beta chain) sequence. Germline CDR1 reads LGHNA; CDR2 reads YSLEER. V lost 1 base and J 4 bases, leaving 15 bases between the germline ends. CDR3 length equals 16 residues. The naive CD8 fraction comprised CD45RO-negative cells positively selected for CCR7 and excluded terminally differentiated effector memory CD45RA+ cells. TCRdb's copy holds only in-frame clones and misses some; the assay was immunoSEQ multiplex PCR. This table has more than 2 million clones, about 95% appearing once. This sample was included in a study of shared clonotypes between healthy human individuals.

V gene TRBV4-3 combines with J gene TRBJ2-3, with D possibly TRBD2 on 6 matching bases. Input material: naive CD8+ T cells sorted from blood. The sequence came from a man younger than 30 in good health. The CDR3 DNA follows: TGCGCCAGCAGCCAAGTCCCAGGGAGGAGGGCAGATACGCAGTATTTT. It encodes CASSQVPGRRADTQYF.